This T cell receptor (beta chain) was captured in a study of spatial heterogeneity in lung cancer. TCRdb itself ran the 5' RACE reads through MiXCR, one entry per CDR3 protein. The table has roughly 9,600 distinct CDR3 sequences, 6% to 6.5% seen once. Many counts were recorded for this clonotype. Its target is not known. Noted time point: sample taken at primary tumor resection. Study observations and caveats: Tumor mutation count correlated with how many alpha and beta TCRs expanded intratumorally.

This sample comprised lung tumor tissue, obtained at surgery. The sequence derives from a male donor with early-stage non-small cell lung cancer.

In DNA form, the CDR3 reads TGCAGCGTTGAAGGGTTCGGAAACACCATATATTTT. Protein: CSVEGFGNTIYF. This chain connects TRBV29-1 to TRBJ1-3; no firm D call. CDR3 length equals 12 residues. CDR1 is SQVTM and CDR2 is ANQGSEA in the germline V gene. Trimming took 1 base from V and 4 from J, leaving 5 bases between them.